Presented here are 20 T cell receptor beta chains from one specimen sequenced in a study of T cell responses to AZD1222 COVID-19 vaccine listed by TCRdb under 2021. This specimen's time point label, interpreted: baseline before first vaccination. The method was the immunoSEQ multiplex PCR assay. The table comes from immuneACCESS by way of TCRdb, which keeps in-frame sequences with V and J called. Part of the clones is missing from these tables; in studies checked, under half for an unresolved V gene and the rest for unknown reasons. Within this sample are 100,000 to 150,000 clones, with around 85% of them counted one time only. Approximately 1.6% of the sample rests with the top ten. The sample consisted of peripheral blood, taken on day 0 of AZD1222 vaccination. Every receptor here comes from an adult in good health.

This clone came up a few times. The chain uses TRBV28 and TRBJ2-4; D gene unclear. V was shortened by 8 bases and J by 1 base, with 12 bases between the two germline ends. CDR1 is MDHEN, CDR2 SYDVKM, per germline. This CDR3 region has 14 residues. Here the CDR3 DNA reads TGTGCCAGCCTAACCCTAGGGGCCAAAAACATTCAGTACTTC. As protein: CASLTLGAKNIQYF.

The J gene is TRBJ1-3, the V gene TRBV14, with D possibly being TRBD1 (5 bases). Trimming pared 0 bases from V and 7 bases from J, leaving 13 bases between. The CDR3 spans 15 residues. Germline V CDR1 and CDR2: SGHDN, FVKESK. The CDR3 bases are TGTGCCAGCAGCCAAGATATAGTCAGGGCCAACACCATATATTTT. Translating gives CASSQDIVRANTIYF.

CDR3 sequence reads: CATSGPAYEQYF. The CDR3 coding sequence is TGTGCCACCAGTGGACCCGCCTACGAGCAGTACTTC. The rearrangement joins TRBV24-1 to TRBJ2-7, with D unresolved. Trimming removed 5 bases at V and 2 bases at J, with 6 bases between. The CDR3 is 12 residues long. The V gene's germline CDR1 is KGHDR and CDR2 SFDVKD.

This clone was detected ten times or more. The chain is built from TRBV7-8 and TRBJ1-6; 10 bases fit TRBD1. Germline V gives CDR1 SGHVS, CDR2 FQNEAQ. This CDR3 has 16 amino acids. The junction had 5 bases not matched to a gene; V was cut back by 4 bases and J by 5 bases. The CDR3: CASSSTGGPNNSPLHF. Written as DNA, the CDR3 is TGTGCCAGCAGCTCGACAGGGGGCCCGAATAATTCACCCCTCCACTTT.

The chain recombines TRBV18 with TRBJ2-7; 7 bases are shared with TRBD2. After removal of 4 bases from V and 2 bases from J, the junction contained 8 bases not matched to a gene. CDR1 KGHSH and CDR2 LQKENI come from the germline V gene. There are 15 residues in the CDR3. The CDR3 bases are TGTGCCAGCTCACTTGCGGGAGACCTAGCCTACGAGCAGTACTTC. Protein: CASSLAGDLAYEQYF.

The V gene is TRBV7-2, the J gene TRBJ2-3; 12 positions agree with TRBD2. Per germline, CDR1 SGHTA and CDR2 FQGNSA. V was clipped by 7 bases and J by 5 bases; unmatched bases: 7. There are 15 residues in the CDR3. The CDR3 bases are TGTGCCAGCACCCTAGCGGGAGGGCCTGTAGATACGCAGTATTTT. Translation: CASTLAGGPVDTQYF.

The V gene is TRBV7-2, the J gene TRBJ1-2; no clear D. The CDR3 is 15 amino acids. Germline V gene sequence: CDR1 SGHTA, CDR2 FQGNSA. V shed 0 bases and J shed 2 bases, with 10 bases lying between them. CDR3 in amino acids: CASSLALQSNYGYTF. CDR3 nucleotides: TGTGCCAGCAGCTTAGCACTGCAGAGCAACTATGGCTACACCTTC.

The rearrangement uses TRBV6-5 and TRBJ1-1, with D possibly matching TRBD1 (5 bases). This CDR3 contains 11 residues. V was cut by 7 bases and J by 10 bases, with 13 bases left in between. Per germline, CDR1 MNHEY and CDR2 SVGAGI. This chain's CDR3 is CASTQGIGAFF. The DNA of the CDR3 is TGTGCCAGCACCCAGGGAATAGGAGCTTTCTTT.

This rearrangement joins TRBV9 to TRBJ2-1; D may be TRBD2 (5 bases). The CDR3 consists of 14 residues. Trimming pared 2 bases from V and 9 bases from J, leaving 15 bases between. The germline gives CDR1 SGDLS, CDR2 YYNGEE. In DNA form, the CDR3 reads TGTGCCAGCAGCGTGGGGAGAGCTAGAGGTGAGCAGTTCTTC. It translates to CASSVGRARGEQFF.

There are a few counts of this clone. This chain connects TRBV7-8 to TRBJ2-1, with TRBD2 identical over 10 bases. V lost 6 bases, J lost 8 bases, and 19 bases stayed unmatched. CDR1 is SGHVS, CDR2 FQNEAQ, per germline. The CDR3 runs to 18 residues. CDR3 protein: CASSQDYLSQREGHEQFF. CDR3 coding DNA: TGTGCCAGCAGTCAAGACTACCTCAGCCAGCGGGAGGGACATGAGCAGTTCTTC. The full variable domain, completed using reference TRBV7-8 and TRBJ2-1, is GAGVSQSPRYKVAKRGQDVALRCDPISGHVSLFWYQQALGQGPEFLTYFQNEAQLDKSGLPSDRFFAERPEGSVSTLKIQRTQQEDSAVYLCASSQDYLSQREGHEQFFGPGTRLTVL.

The chain's CDR3 is CATSGRGAPQHF. As DNA, the CDR3 is TGTGCCACCAGTGGGAGGGGAGCGCCCCAGCATTTT. V is TRBV24-1 and J is TRBJ1-5; D may be TRBD1 (5 bases). Germline V CDR1 and CDR2: KGHDR, SFDVKD. The V and J ends lost 5 bases and 9 bases respectively, with 10 bases between them. This CDR3 spans 12 amino acids.

The V gene is TRBV5-1, the J gene TRBJ1-6, with a tentative D call TRBD1 (6 bases). The CDR3 covers 16 residues. V lost 1 base, J lost 3 bases, and 11 bases lay in between. Germline CDR1 and CDR2: SGHRS and YFSETQ. The CDR3 nucleotides read TGCGCCAGCAGCTTGACAGGGAGTCGCTATAATTCACCCCTCCACTTT. Protein: CASSLTGSRYNSPLHF.

This clone was recorded only once. This sequence joins TRBV19 and TRBJ2-2, with D possibly being TRBD2 (5 bases). The CDR3 consists of 14 residues. Trimming removed 10 bases at V and 4 bases at J, with 16 bases between. Germline loops: CDR1 LNHDA, CDR2 SQIVND (reference sequence). The CDR3 sequence: CATVLGRGTGELFF. In nucleotides, the CDR3 is TGTGCCACCGTCTTGGGGAGAGGCACCGGGGAGCTGTTTTTT.

The V gene is TRBV19, the J gene TRBJ2-5; D remains unclear. With 3 bases removed from V and 2 bases from J, the gap between germline ends came to 7 bases. CDR1 is LNHDA and CDR2 is SQIVND in the germline V gene (reference sequence). The CDR3 is made up of 13 amino acids. The CDR3 is CASSISRQETQYF. DNA for the CDR3: TGTGCCAGTAGTATTTCACGGCAAGAGACCCAGTACTTC.

The table lists this clone with a count of one. This chain uses TRBV3-1 (or the pseudogene TRBV3-2) with TRBJ2-5; TRBD2 is a possible D gene (6 bases). With 2 bases removed from V and 2 bases from J, the gap between germline ends came to 24 bases. CDR1 is LGHDT and CDR2 is YNNKEL in the germline V gene (reference sequence). The CDR3 has 19 residues. Here the CDR3 DNA reads TGTGCCAGCAGCCAAAGATCGTGGGTTGCGGGAATTGTTCAAGAGACCCAGTACTTC. Translating it yields CASSQRSWVAGIVQETQYF.

The V and J genes are TRBV6-4 and TRBJ1-3; perhaps TRBD1 as D (5 bases). Germline V gene data show CDR1 as MRHNA and CDR2 as SNTAGT. The V end lost 3 bases, the J end lost 8 bases, and 17 bases lay between the germline ends. The CDR3 contains 15 residues. Written as DNA, the CDR3 is TGTGCCAGCAGTGATCTCGGCGGGGGTTTGGACACCATATATTTT. Its translation: CASSDLGGGLDTIYF.

The rearrangement links TRBV27 to TRBJ2-4, with TRBD1 as a possible D gene (6 bases). V lost 6 bases to trimming and J lost 3 bases, with 15 bases between them. This CDR3 contains 15 residues. The germline V gene encodes CDR1 MNHEY and CDR2 SMNVEV (reference sequence). The CDR3, as DNA: TGTGCCAGCAGCCAGACAGGTGATGGCAAAAACATTCAGTACTTC. Amino acids: CASSQTGDGKNIQYF.

The chain couples TRBV10-3 to TRBJ2-2; possible D gene TRBD1, 6 bases. V dropped 3 bases and J dropped 4 bases, with 12 bases sitting between them. Germline lookup yields CDR1 ENHRY and CDR2 SYGVKD. This CDR3 region has 15 residues. The CDR3 DNA reads TGTGCCATCAGTGAACAGGGTGGGGGCACCGGGGAGCTGTTTTTT. It specifies CAISEQGGGTGELFF.

V is TRBV18 and J is TRBJ2-1; TRBD1 agrees at 9 bases. Germline lookup yields CDR1 KGHSH and CDR2 LQKENI. V lost 2 bases and J lost 0; bases outside the gene matches: 2. This CDR3 region has 16 residues. CDR3 protein: CASSPKGQGSYNEQFF. For the CDR3, the DNA is TGTGCCAGCTCACCAAAGGGACAGGGCTCCTACAATGAGCAGTTCTTC. The complete variable domain, with remaining parts taken from reference TRBV18 and TRBJ2-1, reads NAGVMQNPRHLVRRRGQEARLRCSPMKGHSHVYWYRQLPEEGLKFMVYLQKENIIDESGMPKERFSAEFPKEGPSILRIQQVVRGDSAAYFCASSPKGQGSYNEQFFGPGTRLTVL.

This chain connects TRBV11-1 to TRBJ1-6; D is uncertain. The V gene lost 0 bases and the J gene lost 7 bases, with 7 bases spanning the gap. The length of the CDR3 is 14 residues. Germline CDR1 and CDR2: SGHAT and FQDESV (reference sequence). CDR3 nucleotide sequence: TGTGCCAGCAGCTTAGCGAGTGCCAATTCACCCCTCCACTTT. Translating gives CASSLASANSPLHF.